This T cell receptor beta chain was observed in a study of cytomegalovirus exposure and HLA in healthy donors. Whole-study context: A data release that came early held some 84 million unique TCRs from HLA-typed donors.

60 Vbeta and 13 Jbeta primers were used in PCR. TCRdb's copy holds only in-frame clones and misses some; the assay was immunoSEQ multiplex PCR. The data show more than 95,000 clones, around 67% seen once. Notes on this clone: The antigen is not known.

General study findings and limits: An ancestry cluster, one associated with Asian ancestry, reportedly showed fewer N-insertions than the approximately 670-donor mean in a later analysis. Association with HLA alleles at 0.05 false discovery rate was found for 15,000 or so TCR beta sequences in a later analysis.

The receptor's source is a man between 60 and 75 years old in good health and CMV-seropositive. Sequencing input: PBMCs.

The CDR3 loop reads CASSFSGVNEQFF. DNA of the CDR3: TGTGCCAGCAGCTTTTCAGGGGTCAATGAGCAGTTCTTC. The chain carries TRBV5-6 and TRBJ2-1, with D tentatively TRBD1 (6 bases). CDR1 is SGHDT, CDR2 YYEEEE, per germline. V lost 2 bases, J lost 6 bases, and 9 bases lay in between. This CDR3 comprises 13 residues.